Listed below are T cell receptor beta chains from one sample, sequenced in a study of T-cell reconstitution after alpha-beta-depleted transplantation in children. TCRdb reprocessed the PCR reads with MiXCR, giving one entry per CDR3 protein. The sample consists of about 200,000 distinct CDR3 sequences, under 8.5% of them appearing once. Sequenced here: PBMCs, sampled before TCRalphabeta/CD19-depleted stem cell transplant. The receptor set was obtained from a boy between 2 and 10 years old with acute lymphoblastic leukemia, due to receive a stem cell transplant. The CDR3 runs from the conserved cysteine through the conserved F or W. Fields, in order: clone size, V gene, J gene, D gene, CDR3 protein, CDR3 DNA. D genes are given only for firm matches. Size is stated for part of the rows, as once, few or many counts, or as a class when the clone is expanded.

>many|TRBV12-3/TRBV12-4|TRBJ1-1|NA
CASSQKLGTEAFF
TGTGCCAGCAGCCAGAAGCTGGGGACTGAAGCTTTCTTT
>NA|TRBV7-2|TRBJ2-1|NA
CASSKGPRGEQFF
TGTGCCAGCAGCAAAGGACCCCGGGGGGAGCAGTTCTTC
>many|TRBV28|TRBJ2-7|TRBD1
CASSPGTGPYEQYF
TGTGCCAGCAGTCCCGGGACAGGGCCCTACGAGCAGTACTTC
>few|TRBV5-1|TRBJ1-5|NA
CASSFLYDSRGQPQHF
TGCGCCAGCAGCTTCTTATACGACAGCCGGGGGCAGCCCCAGCATTTT
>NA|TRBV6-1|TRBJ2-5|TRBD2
CASCPGSGRGETQYF
TGTGCCAGCTGCCCGGGGAGCGGGAGGGGAGAGACCCAGTACTTC
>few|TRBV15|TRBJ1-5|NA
CATSRAQGPQHF
TGTGCCACCAGCAGAGCACAGGGCCCCCAGCATTTT
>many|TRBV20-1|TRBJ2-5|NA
CSASTGAGETQYF
TGCAGTGCTAGTACGGGAGCAGGGGAGACCCAGTACTTC
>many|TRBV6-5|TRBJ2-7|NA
CASSSSREQYF
TGTGCCAGCAGTTCCAGTCGCGAGCAGTACTTC
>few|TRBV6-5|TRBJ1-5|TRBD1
CASSSYGQGTQPQHF
TGTGCCAGCAGTTCCTACGGACAGGGGACCCAGCCCCAGCATTTT
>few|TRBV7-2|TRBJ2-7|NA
CASSSSGTALEQYF
TGTGCCAGCAGCTCCTCCGGGACCGCGTTAGAGCAGTACTTC
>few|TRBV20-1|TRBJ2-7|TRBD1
CSARDRDRGADEQYF
TGCAGTGCTAGAGATCGAGACAGGGGTGCCGACGAGCAGTACTTC